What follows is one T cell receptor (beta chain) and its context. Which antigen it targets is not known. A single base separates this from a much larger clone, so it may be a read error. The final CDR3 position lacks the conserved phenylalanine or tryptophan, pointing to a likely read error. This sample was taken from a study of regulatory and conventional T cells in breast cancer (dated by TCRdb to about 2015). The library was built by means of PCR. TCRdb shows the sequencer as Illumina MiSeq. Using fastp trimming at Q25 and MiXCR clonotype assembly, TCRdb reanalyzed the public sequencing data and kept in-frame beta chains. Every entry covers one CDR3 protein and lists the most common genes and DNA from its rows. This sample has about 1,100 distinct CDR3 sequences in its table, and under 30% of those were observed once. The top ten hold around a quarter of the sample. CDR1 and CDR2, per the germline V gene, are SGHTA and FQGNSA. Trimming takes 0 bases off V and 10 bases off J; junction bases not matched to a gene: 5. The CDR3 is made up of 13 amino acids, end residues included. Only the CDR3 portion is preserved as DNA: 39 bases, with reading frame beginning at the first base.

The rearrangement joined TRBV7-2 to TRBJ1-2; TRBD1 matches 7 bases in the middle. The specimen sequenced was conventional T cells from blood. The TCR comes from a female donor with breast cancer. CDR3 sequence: CASSLARGADYTL. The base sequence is TGTGCCAGCAGCTTAGCCAGGGGGGCTGACTACACCCTC.